A single sample is the source of the 32 T cell receptor beta chains below, sequenced in a study of T cells after yellow fever vaccination. Via MiXCR, TCRdb re-called the 5' RACE reads, giving one row per CDR3 protein. The sample lists about 260,000 distinct CDR3 sequences, over 4.5% seen once, with more than 3% in the top ten. Material: CD4+ T cells sorted from PBMCs, obtained on the day of the yellow fever booster vaccination. The origin of the receptors is a man younger than 35 who received the YFV17D yellow fever vaccine.

This clonotype was observed a few times. The chain joins TRBV4-3 to TRBJ1-2; 9 bases fit TRBD1. From germline, CDR1 is LGHNA and CDR2 YSLEER. V lost 4 bases, J lost 1 base, and 4 bases stayed unmatched. CDR3 size: 15 residues. The CDR3 DNA reads as TGCGCCAGCAGCCCCCGGGACAGGGATAACTATGGCTACACCTTC. Residues: CASSPRDRDNYGYTF.

This clonotype was seen ten or more times. This chain links TRBV18 with TRBJ1-6; D is possibly TRBD1 (6 bases). The V and J ends lost 3 bases and 7 bases respectively, with 16 bases between them. CDR1 and CDR2 from the germline V gene are KGHSH and LQKENI. CDR3 length equals 16 residues. This CDR3 reads CASSPLITGSNSPLHF. The CDR3 DNA reads as TGTGCCAGCTCACCTCTCATAACAGGGAGCAATTCACCCCTCCACTTT.

J is TRBJ1-1 and V is TRBV3-1; possibly TRBD1 for D (6 bases). The CDR3 contains 15 residues. V was clipped by 2 bases and J by 6 bases, with 16 bases between them. Germline CDR1 LGHDT, CDR2 YNNKEL (reference sequence). For the CDR3, the DNA is TGTGCCAGCAGCCAATGGGCGGGGGGCGCCGCTGAAGCTTTCTTT. This encodes CASSQWAGGAAEAFF.

The chain uses TRBV7-9 and TRBJ1-6; 8 nucleotides align to TRBD1. This CDR3 has 14 residues. The trim removed 0 bases at V and 12 bases at J, leaving 4 bases unmatched. CDR1 is SEHNR and CDR2 is FQNEAQ in the germline V gene (reference sequence). Here the CDR3 reads CASSLAAGGRPLHF. In nucleotides, the CDR3 is TGTGCCAGCAGCTTAGCGGCAGGGGGCCGACCCCTCCACTTT.

The rearrangement links TRBV9 to TRBJ2-6; 8 nucleotides line up with TRBD1. Per the germline V gene, CDR1 is SGDLS and CDR2 is YYNGEE. Unmatched junction bases numbered 5, after V lost 0 bases and J lost 3 bases. CDR3 length equals 17 residues. The CDR3 is CASSVEAGGSGANVLTF. CDR3 bases: TGTGCCAGCAGCGTAGAGGCAGGGGGCAGTGGGGCCAACGTCCTGACTTTC.

This chain links TRBV15 with TRBJ1-3, with D possibly matching TRBD1 (6 bases). In germline, CDR1 is LNHNV, CDR2 YYDKDF (reference sequence). Trimming stripped 5 bases from V and 0 bases from J, with 17 bases between. The CDR3 consists of 17 residues. DNA of the CDR3: TGTGCCACCAGCCTGATGTCGGACAGCAACTCTGGAAACACCATATATTTT. It specifies CATSLMSDSNSGNTIYF.

This clonotype came up a few times. The chain uses TRBV18 and TRBJ1-1; D uncertain. Trimming left V 6 bases short and J 2 bases short, with 10 bases between. CDR1 and CDR2 (germline): KGHSH, LQKENI. CDR3 size: 13 residues. This chain's CDR3 is CASSLDTNTEAFF. In DNA form, the CDR3 reads TGTGCCAGCTCCCTCGACACCAACACTGAAGCTTTCTTT.

This clonotype was seen a few times. This chain links TRBV6-2 or TRBV6-3 with TRBJ2-7; TRBD1 is a possible D gene (6 bases). V dropped 8 bases and J dropped 5 bases, with 10 bases sitting between them. Germline loops: CDR1 MNHEY, CDR2 SVGEGT. This CDR3 contains 11 residues. The CDR3: CASGQGHEQYV. The CDR3 nucleotides read TGTGCCAGCGGCCAGGGGCACGAGCAGTACGTC.

J is TRBJ1-4 and V is TRBV6-5; no clear D gene. Germline V gene sequence: CDR1 MNHEY, CDR2 SVGAGI. V was pared by 1 base and J by 0 bases, with 21 bases between. CDR3 length: 20 amino acids. CDR3 region: CASSYFWASDGEPTNEKLFF. CDR3 nucleotides: TGTGCCAGCAGTTACTTTTGGGCCTCTGACGGGGAGCCAACTAATGAAAAACTGTTTTTT.

This clonotype was seen a handful of times. DNA of the CDR3: TGCAGTGCTTATGGACGCGTGAACACTGAAGCTTTCTTT. Encoded protein: CSAYGRVNTEAFF. V usage is TRBV20-1 and J usage is TRBJ1-1; D is undetermined. Germline-derived CDR1 and CDR2 are DFQATT and SNEGSKA (reference sequence). The V end was cut by 5 bases, the J end by 0 bases, with 10 bases between. The CDR3 is made up of 13 amino acids.

At least ten counts were recorded for this clonotype. This chain connects TRBV19 to TRBJ1-4; TRBD1 matches 8 bases. CDR1 is LNHDA and CDR2 is SQIVND in the germline V gene (reference sequence). The ends lost 7 bases at V and 6 bases at J; junction bases unmatched: 13. CDR3 length equals 16 residues. The CDR3 DNA reads as TGTGCCAGTATGCGGACAGGGTTTTTGTCGGATGAAAAACTGTTTTTT. This codes for CASMRTGFLSDEKLFF.

This clonotype was counted many times. The rearrangement uses TRBV29-1 and TRBJ1-1; D call uncertain. The V gene's germline CDR1 is SQVTM and CDR2 ANQGSEA. This CDR3 has 12 residues. Trimming pared 0 bases from V and 10 bases from J, leaving 12 bases between. The CDR3 sequence: CSVEDDGMAAFF. CDR3 DNA sequence: TGCAGCGTTGAAGATGACGGCATGGCAGCTTTCTTT.

The rearrangement uses TRBV12-3 or TRBV12-4 and TRBJ2-7, with D uncertain. CDR3 length: 14 residues. Trimming removed 4 bases from V and 2 bases from J, with 12 bases in between. CDR3 sequence: CASSSDQNAYEQYF. The CDR3 DNA follows: TGTGCCAGCAGTTCGGACCAGAACGCCTACGAGCAGTACTTC.

This chain connects TRBV20-1 to TRBJ2-3; no firm D call. The CDR3 covers 13 residues. Trimming took off 6 bases at V and 4 bases at J, with 14 bases between the two ends. The germline V gene has CDR1 DFQATT and CDR2 SNEGSKA (reference sequence). CDR3 loop: CSARYNEADTQYF. CDR3 DNA: TGCAGTGCCCGCTACAATGAAGCAGATACGCAGTATTTT.

The gene calls are TRBV29-1 and TRBJ1-3, with TRBD1 identical over 7 bases. The length of the CDR3 is 14 residues. J was trimmed by 9 bases and V by 0 bases; bases with no gene match: 8. The germline gives CDR1 SQVTM, CDR2 ANQGSEA. CDR3 in amino acids: CSVEDRVPGGTIYF. DNA of the CDR3: TGCAGCGTTGAAGATCGGGTCCCAGGGGGCACCATATATTTT.

This clonotype was counted at least ten times. V gene TRBV7-2 combines with J gene TRBJ2-3, with D tentatively TRBD1 (7 bases). CDR1 is SGHTA, CDR2 FQGNSA, per germline. CDR3 length: 12 residues. With 5 bases removed from V and 12 bases from J, the gap between germline ends came to 15 bases. The CDR3 nucleotides are TGTGCCAGCAGCCCTCAGGGGGGTGGACAGTATTTT. Translating it yields CASSPQGGGQYF.

This clonotype came up a few times. The rearrangement uses TRBV4-3 and TRBJ1-4; D ambiguous. The CDR3 is 14 residues long. V gave up 1 base and J gave up 10 bases, with 13 bases separating them. Germline assignment: CDR1 LGHNA and CDR2 YSLEER. CDR3 bases: TGCGCCAGCAGCCAAGGACCCCATGAGGGAAAACTGTTTTTT. Amino acid sequence: CASSQGPHEGKLFF.

A few counts support this clonotype. The chain carries TRBV9 and TRBJ1-1; D is perhaps TRBD1 (5 bases). The CDR3 runs 14 residues. Germline-derived CDR1 and CDR2 are SGDLS and YYNGEE. V was shortened by 3 bases and J by 1 base, with 10 bases between the two germline ends. The CDR3 loop is CASSAYTGNTEAFF. The DNA of the CDR3 is TGTGCCAGCAGCGCATACACAGGGAACACTGAAGCTTTCTTT.

This clonotype was counted only a few times. The chain couples TRBV27 to TRBJ2-5, with 10 nucleotides matching TRBD2. Germline trimming cut 5 bases from V and 5 bases from J; bases unmatched to any gene: 8. This CDR3 region has 15 residues. Per germline, CDR1 MNHEY and CDR2 SMNVEV (reference sequence). CDR3 loop: CASSRSGGARETQYF. In DNA form, the CDR3 reads TGTGCCAGCAGTCGAAGCGGGGGGGCCCGGGAGACCCAGTACTTC.

The chain recombines TRBV20-1 with TRBJ1-1; no definite D call. Germline V CDR1 and CDR2: DFQATT, SNEGSKA (reference sequence). The CDR3 extends over 13 amino acids. V gave up 3 bases and J gave up 0 bases, with 8 bases separating them. CDR3 in DNA: TGCAGTGCTAGTTTAATCATGAACACTGAAGCTTTCTTT. It translates to CSASLIMNTEAFF.

The sample holds many counts of this clonotype. The chain combines TRBV9 with TRBJ2-4; D gene ambiguous. The CDR3 has 14 residues. Trimming removed 0 bases from V and 7 bases from J, with 11 bases in between. The germline CDR1 and CDR2 sequences are SGDLS and YYNGEE. CDR3: CASSVGWGPNIQYF. DNA for the CDR3: TGTGCCAGCAGCGTAGGTTGGGGTCCGAACATTCAGTACTTC.

This rearrangement joins TRBV4-2 to TRBJ2-1; 7 bases line up with TRBD2. Germline V gene lookup returns CDR1 LGHNA and CDR2 YNFKEQ. The CDR3 sequence is 15 residues long. The J segment lost 3 bases and the V segment lost 0 bases, leaving 2 bases of the junction unmatched. The CDR3 loop is CASSQEAGVYNEQFF. In nucleotides, the CDR3 is TGTGCCAGCAGCCAAGAGGCGGGGGTCTACAATGAGCAGTTCTTC.

The J gene is TRBJ2-4, the V gene TRBV20-1; the match to TRBD2 covers 13 bases. Germline V lookup: CDR1 DFQATT, CDR2 SNEGSKA (reference sequence). The CDR3 totals 15 residues. Trimming removed 5 bases from V and 3 bases from J; junction bases left unmatched: 4. CDR3 nucleotides: TGCAGTGCTGGACTAGCGGGGGTCCGCAAAAACATTCAGTACTTC. Protein product: CSAGLAGVRKNIQYF.

The chain uses TRBV27 and TRBJ2-3; D ambiguous. V was cut by 7 bases and J by 2 bases, with 7 bases left in between. Germline CDR1 and CDR2: MNHEY and SMNVEV (reference sequence). The CDR3 is 12 residues long. CDR3 sequence (DNA): TGTGCCAGCAAAGGTACCACAGATACGCAGTATTTT. Translated: CASKGTTDTQYF.

This clonotype was observed many times. The genes are TRBV2 and TRBJ2-3; 10 bases map to TRBD1. J was trimmed by 0 bases and V by 3 bases; bases with no gene match: 6. Looked up from germline, CDR1 is SNHLY and CDR2 is FYNNEI. The CDR3 is 17 residues long. The CDR3 coding sequence is TGTGCCAGCAGTGATGGGACAGGGGTAAATAGCACAGATACGCAGTATTTT. Protein: CASSDGTGVNSTDTQYF.

CDR3 sequence: CSARDPSGTSGGAAQETQYF. The CDR3 nucleotides read TGCAGTGCTAGAGATCCTTCCGGGACTAGCGGGGGTGCGGCCCAAGAGACCCAGTACTTC. The J gene is TRBJ2-5, the V gene TRBV20-1, with 14 nucleotides matching TRBD2. This CDR3 has 20 amino acids. The ends lost 0 bases at V and 1 base at J; junction bases unmatched: 13. CDR1 is DFQATT, CDR2 SNEGSKA, per germline (reference sequence).

This clonotype has at least ten counts. The rearrangement joins TRBV7-8 to TRBJ1-4; D is perhaps TRBD1 (6 bases). CDR1 and CDR2 from the germline V gene are SGHVS and FQNEAQ. This CDR3 contains 19 residues. The V and J ends lost 5 bases and 1 base respectively, with 23 bases between them. In DNA, the CDR3 is TGTGCCAGCAGCCCCCGGGACACAATTTCCCCGCTAACTAATGAAAAACTGTTTTTT. Protein sequence: CASSPRDTISPLTNEKLFF.

This clonotype was recorded at least ten times. In nucleotides, the CDR3 is TGTGCCAGCAGAGGACAGGCTGGGCAGCCCCAGCATTTT. Its protein is CASRGQAGQPQHF. The genes are TRBV11-2 and TRBJ1-5; 7 bases fit TRBD1. V lost 6 bases and J lost 7; bases outside the gene matches: 6. Germline CDR1 reads SGHAT; CDR2 reads FQNNGV. The CDR3 consists of 13 residues.

This clonotype has just a few counts. The chain recombines TRBV7-8 with TRBJ1-5; D call uncertain. Trimming left V 1 base short and J 7 bases short, with 14 bases between. The CDR3 is 15 residues long. CDR1 is SGHVS, CDR2 FQNEAQ, per germline. CDR3 bases: TGTGCCAGCAGCTTAGTCCCCTTGGGAGGCCAGCCCCAGCATTTT. It encodes CASSLVPLGGQPQHF. Full variable domain (missing parts from reference TRBV7-8 and TRBJ1-5): GAGVSQSPRYKVAKRGQDVALRCDPISGHVSLFWYQQALGQGPEFLTYFQNEAQLDKSGLPSDRFFAERPEGSVSTLKIQRTQQEDSAVYLCASSLVPLGGQPQHFGDGTRLSIL.

This clonotype was detected ten times or more. This chain links TRBV29-1 with TRBJ1-5; TRBD1 matches at 7 bases. The germline V gene has CDR1 SQVTM and CDR2 ANQGSEA. This CDR3 spans 15 amino acids. Unmatched junction bases numbered 10, after V lost 6 bases and J lost 2 bases. The CDR3 coding sequence is TGCAGCGTCTCACAGGGGTTATTAGGCAATCAGCCCCAGCATTTT. This translates into CSVSQGLLGNQPQHF.

This sequence joins TRBV7-8 and TRBJ1-5; D perhaps matches TRBD1 (5 bases). This CDR3 comprises 15 residues. The germline gives CDR1 SGHVS, CDR2 FQNEAQ. Trimming stripped 1 base from V and 2 bases from J, with 9 bases between. The CDR3 here is CASSLVRQRNQPQHF. For the CDR3, the DNA is TGTGCCAGCAGCTTAGTGAGACAGCGCAATCAGCCCCAGCATTTT.

This clonotype was counted only a few times. V is TRBV5-4 and J is TRBJ1-1; no clear D. V was cut by 1 base and J by 5 bases, with 12 bases left in between. Germline assignment: CDR1 SGHNT and CDR2 YYREEE (reference sequence). The CDR3 length is 14 residues. CDR3 in DNA: TGTGCCAGCAGCTTGACGGGTAGAGGGACTGAAGCTTTCTTT. Translated: CASSLTGRGTEAFF. The whole variable domain, remainder taken from reference TRBV5-4 and TRBJ1-1, is ETGVTQSPTHLIKTRGQQVTLRCSSQSGHNTVSWYQQALGQGPQFIFQYYREEENGRGNFPPRFSGLQFPNYSSELNVNALELDDSALYLCASSLTGRGTEAFFGQGTRLTVV.